One sample yielded the 32 T cell receptor beta chains listed below, sequenced in a study of blood T cell repertoires in COVID-19. Clones were sequenced by immunoSEQ multiplex PCR, and TCRdb holds only the in-frame ones, with some missing. Of 200,000 to 300,000 clones in the sample, around 84% were seen once. Sequenced input: peripheral blood. These receptors were taken from a middle-aged man who had recovered from COVID-19.

V is TRBV13 and J is TRBJ1-1; 11 nucleotides agree with TRBD1. This CDR3 is 16 amino acids long. Germline-derived CDR1 and CDR2 are PRHDT and FYEKMQ (reference sequence). The J segment lost 1 base and the V segment lost 5 bases, leaving 6 bases of the junction unmatched. In DNA form, the CDR3 reads TGTGCCAGCAGCGACCGGGACAGGGGGAGGAACACTGAAGCTTTCTTT. Protein product: CASSDRDRGRNTEAFF.

V gene TRBV3-1 (or the pseudogene TRBV3-2) combines with J gene TRBJ2-2, with D perhaps matching TRBD2 (7 bases). V lost 4 bases and J 4 bases, leaving 13 bases between the germline ends. The CDR3 sequence is 15 residues long. The germline V gene encodes CDR1 LGHDT and CDR2 YNNKEL (reference sequence). The CDR3 DNA reads as TGTGCCAGCAGCCTTGGGGGGGGGCCCACCGGGGAGCTGTTTTTT. Its translation is CASSLGGGPTGELFF.

This clone was found once. The J gene is TRBJ2-1, the V gene TRBV27, with D tentatively TRBD1 (6 bases). There are 13 residues in the CDR3. Germline CDR1 and CDR2: MNHEY and SMNVEV (reference sequence). V was trimmed by 6 bases and J by 9 bases, leaving 15 bases between them. The CDR3 DNA sequence: TGTGCCAGCAGGGAGGACAGAGCGCTTGAGCAGTTCTTC. Amino acids: CASREDRALEQFF.

The gene calls are TRBV3-1 (or the pseudogene TRBV3-2) and TRBJ1-3; D might be TRBD1 (6 bases). Germline V gives CDR1 LGHDT, CDR2 YNNKEL (reference sequence). The CDR3 consists of 14 residues. Deletions cut 4 bases from V and 8 bases from J, with 15 bases between. The CDR3 loop is CASSPLGGPDTIYF. DNA of the CDR3: TGTGCCAGCAGCCCCCTCGGGGGGCCTGACACCATATATTTT.

The chain has TRBV29-1 and TRBJ2-7, with 7 nucleotides matching TRBD1. This CDR3 spans 14 amino acids. V shed 4 bases, J shed 4 bases, and the junction held 10 bases outside the gene matches. Germline V gene lookup returns CDR1 SQVTM and CDR2 ANQGSEA. CDR3 in amino acids: CSVGGRDRAYEQYF. The DNA of the CDR3 is TGCAGCGTTGGAGGCCGGGACAGAGCTTACGAGCAGTACTTC.

The chain combines TRBV10-2 with TRBJ2-3, with a tentative D call TRBD1 (5 bases). With 5 bases removed from V and 4 bases from J, the gap between germline ends came to 19 bases. Germline-derived CDR1 and CDR2 are WSHSY and SAAADI. CDR3 length equals 16 residues. Here the CDR3 reads CASSSVSGNGPDTQYF. As DNA, the CDR3 is TGCGCCAGCAGTTCGGTGTCAGGGAATGGGCCAGATACGCAGTATTTT.

The chain carries TRBV30 and TRBJ1-2; 9 bases match TRBD1. CDR1 is GTSNPN and CDR2 is SVGIG in the germline V gene (reference sequence). The CDR3 is made up of 15 amino acids. V shed 6 bases, J shed 2 bases, and the junction held 10 bases outside the gene matches. This chain's CDR3 is CACLGQGSLNYGYTF. CDR3 coding DNA: TGTGCCTGTCTGGGACAGGGATCGCTCAACTATGGCTACACCTTC.

The chain uses TRBV30 and TRBJ1-4; TRBD1 matches 10 bases. The CDR3 totals 13 residues. Losses at the gene ends were 7 bases for V and 8 bases for J; bases not matched to a gene: 7. From germline, CDR1 is GTSNPN and CDR2 SVGIG (reference sequence). The CDR3 DNA sequence: TGTGCCTCCGCCGGGACAGGGGAAGAAAAACTGTTTTTT. It is translated as CASAGTGEEKLFF.

V is TRBV27 and J is TRBJ2-6; 9 nucleotides agree with TRBD1. This CDR3 spans 15 amino acids. Germline V gene sequence: CDR1 MNHEY, CDR2 SMNVEV (reference sequence). V trimming: 6 bases; J trimming: 4 bases; junction bases outside the gene matches: 4. Here the CDR3 DNA reads TGTGCCAGCAGATACAGGGGGCACGGGGCCAACGTCCTGACTTTC. Protein sequence: CASRYRGHGANVLTF.

This chain uses TRBV3-1 (or the pseudogene TRBV3-2) with TRBJ1-1; D is possibly TRBD1 (5 bases). CDR3 size: 16 residues. With 4 bases removed from V and 4 bases from J, the gap between germline ends came to 19 bases. The germline gives CDR1 LGHDT, CDR2 YNNKEL (reference sequence). The CDR3 region is CASSRSRGGVFTEAFF. In nucleotides, the CDR3 is TGTGCCAGCAGCCGCTCTCGGGGGGGAGTCTTCACTGAAGCTTTCTTT.

This clone has only one observation. The rearrangement joins TRBV13 to TRBJ1-2, with D maybe TRBD1 (5 bases). V lost 2 bases and J lost 0, with 10 bases in between. This CDR3 is 15 amino acids long. In germline, CDR1 is PRHDT, CDR2 FYEKMQ (reference sequence). CDR3 region: CASSLTGYTNYGYTF. The DNA for the CDR3 is TGTGCCAGCAGCTTAACAGGATATACTAACTATGGCTACACCTTC.

The rearrangement uses TRBV11-2 and TRBJ2-7; 7 bases agree with TRBD1. In germline, CDR1 is SGHAT, CDR2 FQNNGV. The CDR3 consists of 14 residues. The V and J ends lost 1 base and 3 bases, in that order; junction bases with no gene match: 3. The CDR3 coding sequence is TGTGCCAGCAGCTTAGTGGGACAGTTCTACGAGCAGTACTTC. Protein: CASSLVGQFYEQYF.

The J gene is TRBJ1-2, the V gene TRBV5-1; no clear D gene. V gave up 1 base and J gave up 0 bases, with 10 bases separating them. Germline V gene sequence: CDR1 SGHRS, CDR2 YFSETQ. The CDR3 consists of 15 residues. The CDR3 bases are TGCGCCAGCAGCTTGTTCCAGTCAGCTAACTATGGCTACACCTTC. This sequence encodes CASSLFQSANYGYTF.

This clone has only one observation. This rearrangement joins TRBV3-1 (or the pseudogene TRBV3-2) to TRBJ1-4; weak D call: TRBD1 (5 bases). In germline, CDR1 is LGHDT, CDR2 YNNKEL (reference sequence). This CDR3 has 15 residues. Trimming cost V 7 bases and J 8 bases, with 20 bases left between them. The CDR3 sequence is CASTPRGGGREKLFF. Written as DNA, the CDR3 is TGTGCCAGCACCCCCCGCGGGGGGGGTCGGGAAAAACTGTTTTTT.

This chain joins TRBV3-1 (or the pseudogene TRBV3-2) and TRBJ2-1; 9 nucleotides agree with TRBD1. The CDR3 has 13 residues. Germline V CDR1 and CDR2: LGHDT, YNNKEL (reference sequence). With V trimmed by 5 bases and J by 8 bases, 4 bases remained unmatched. The CDR3 region has the DNA TGTGCCAGCAGCAGACAGGGGGTCGATGAGCAGTTCTTC. This sequence encodes CASSRQGVDEQFF.

The chain is built from TRBV6-5 and TRBJ2-7; weak D call: TRBD1 (6 bases). Trimming took 0 bases from V and 2 from J, leaving 11 bases between them. The germline V gene encodes CDR1 MNHEY and CDR2 SVGAGI. The CDR3 loop spans 15 amino acids. CDR3 in amino acids: CASSYSGGWAYEQYF. The CDR3 DNA reads as TGTGCCAGCAGTTACTCTGGGGGCTGGGCCTACGAGCAGTACTTC.

The CDR3 sequence is CASSAYVGGSHEQYF. The CDR3 DNA is TGTGCCAGCAGCGCGTACGTAGGGGGAAGCCACGAGCAGTACTTC. The genes are TRBV9 and TRBJ2-7; D is possibly TRBD1 (6 bases). This CDR3 is built from 15 residues. Looked up from germline, CDR1 is SGDLS and CDR2 is YYNGEE. Trimming cost V 3 bases and J 5 bases, with 18 bases left between them.

The J gene is TRBJ2-6, the V gene TRBV4-1, with D perhaps TRBD1 (5 bases). CDR3 size: 17 residues. Trimming left V 2 bases short and J 2 bases short, with 13 bases between. Looked up from germline, CDR1 is MGHRA and CDR2 is YSYEKL. The CDR3 protein is CASSQRRGGAGANVLTF. The CDR3 DNA sequence: TGCGCCAGCAGCCAAAGAAGGGGCGGTGCTGGGGCCAACGTCCTGACTTTC.

J is TRBJ1-2 and V is TRBV5-6; D unresolved. Trimming took off 3 bases at V and 0 bases at J, with 12 bases between the two ends. The CDR3 has 15 amino acids. Germline-derived CDR1 and CDR2 are SGHDT and YYEEEE. The DNA of the CDR3 is TGTGCCAGCAGCTCGGGGATCGCTGCTAACTATGGCTACACCTTC. It yields the protein CASSSGIAANYGYTF.

The chain has TRBV7-2 and TRBJ2-3, with 7 positions matching TRBD1. Germline assignment: CDR1 SGHTA and CDR2 FQGNSA. After removal of 5 bases from V and 0 bases from J, the junction contained 5 bases not matched to a gene. The CDR3 is 15 residues long. CDR3 residues: CASSHRQGSTDTQYF. The CDR3, as DNA: TGTGCCAGCAGCCATAGACAGGGTAGCACAGATACGCAGTATTTT.

The CDR3 DNA reads TGTGCCAGCAGCTTATGGGGACAGGGTGGACTAAACTACAATGAGCAGTTCTTC. Translating it yields CASSLWGQGGLNYNEQFF. The rearrangement uses TRBV7-9 and TRBJ2-1; 9 nucleotides align to TRBD1. CDR1 and CDR2 from the germline V gene are SEHNR and FQNEAQ (reference sequence). Trimming took 2 bases from V and 3 from J; bases not matched to a gene: 11. CDR3 length: 18 amino acids.

The rearrangement uses TRBV7-8 and TRBJ2-1; 7 positions agree with TRBD2. CDR3 length: 15 residues. V lost 6 bases to trimming and J lost 0 bases; unmatched junction nucleotides: 5. Per the germline V gene, CDR1 is SGHVS and CDR2 is FQNEAQ. The CDR3 is CASSPAGSSYNEQFF. The CDR3 nucleotides are TGTGCCAGCAGTCCAGCGGGGAGCTCCTACAATGAGCAGTTCTTC.

This rearrangement joins TRBV5-6 to TRBJ2-2, with D perhaps matching TRBD2 (7 bases). Trimming removed 2 bases from V and 10 bases from J, with 12 bases in between. The germline V gene encodes CDR1 SGHDT and CDR2 YYEEEE. There are 13 residues in the CDR3. The CDR3 coding sequence is TGTGCCAGCAGCTTAAACGCGGGGGCGGAGCTGTTTTTT. Encoded protein: CASSLNAGAELFF.

The genes are TRBV5-6 and TRBJ1-2; D unresolved. V was pared by 2 bases and J by 8 bases, with 13 bases between. The length of the CDR3 is 13 residues. Germline V CDR1 and CDR2: SGHDT, YYEEEE. The CDR3 reads CASSFVLAGGYTF. The CDR3 DNA sequence: TGTGCCAGCAGCTTTGTTCTGGCAGGCGGCTACACCTTC. Together with reference TRBV5-6 and TRBJ1-2, the CDR3 gives the full variable domain: DAGVTQSPTHLIKTRGQQVTLRCSPKSGHDTVSWYQQALGQGPQFIFQYYEEEERQRGNFPDRFSGHQFPNYSSELNVNALLLGDSALYLCASSFVLAGGYTFGSGTRLTVV.

The rearrangement joins TRBV7-8 to TRBJ2-7; D unresolved. The CDR3 totals 13 residues. Germline values: CDR1 SGHVS, CDR2 FQNEAQ. V lost 5 bases and J lost 7, with 15 bases in between. This chain's CDR3 is CASSARLAREQYF. The CDR3 DNA reads TGTGCCAGCAGCGCAAGACTGGCTCGGGAGCAGTACTTC. The complete variable domain, with remaining parts taken from reference TRBV7-8 and TRBJ2-7, reads GAGVSQSPRYKVAKRGQDVALRCDPISGHVSLFWYQQALGQGPEFLTYFQNEAQLDKSGLPSDRFFAERPEGSVSTLKIQRTQQEDSAVYLCASSARLAREQYFGPGTRLTVT.

The J gene is TRBJ2-7, the V gene TRBV11-3; TRBD1 matches at 11 bases. This CDR3 is built from 14 residues. With V trimmed by 5 bases and J by 2 bases, 2 bases remained unmatched. Germline V gives CDR1 SGHNT, CDR2 YENEEA. CDR3 nucleotides: TGTGCCAGCAGCCCGGGACAGGGGGCCTACGAGCAGTACTTC. Amino acids: CASSPGQGAYEQYF.

The genes are TRBV3-1 (or the pseudogene TRBV3-2) and TRBJ2-3; 8 bases are shared with TRBD2. The CDR3 runs to 17 residues. J was trimmed by 4 bases and V by 1 base; bases with no gene match: 10. CDR1 LGHDT and CDR2 YNNKEL come from the germline V gene (reference sequence). The CDR3 DNA is TGTGCCAGCAGCCAAGCATGGACTAGCCCCTTCCCAGATACGCAGTATTTT. Amino acids: CASSQAWTSPFPDTQYF.

The chain recombines TRBV3-1 (or the pseudogene TRBV3-2) with TRBJ2-5; D gene uncertain. Deletions cut 1 base from V and 5 bases from J, with 14 bases between. The CDR3 is made up of 15 amino acids. The germline gives CDR1 LGHDT, CDR2 YNNKEL (reference sequence). The CDR3 region is CASSQVTPVGETQYF. The CDR3 region has the DNA TGTGCCAGCAGCCAAGTGACTCCAGTTGGGGAGACCCAGTACTTC.

The V call is TRBV7-9, the J call TRBJ1-4; D may be TRBD1 (5 bases). Deletions cut 5 bases from V and 0 bases from J, with 19 bases between. Germline loops: CDR1 SEHNR, CDR2 FQNEAQ (reference sequence). The CDR3 sequence is 18 residues long. CDR3 residues: CASSHPGHRLTTNEKLFF. CDR3 bases: TGTGCCAGCAGCCATCCAGGACACAGGCTCACAACTAATGAAAAACTGTTTTTT.

This clone was detected only once. Other DNA sequences in the same sample also yield this CDR3. The chain combines TRBV6-5 with TRBJ2-7; D perhaps matches TRBD2 (5 bases). V was trimmed by 6 bases and J by 2 bases, leaving 11 bases between them. This CDR3 comprises 13 residues. Germline V CDR1 and CDR2: MNHEY, SVGAGI. CDR3 loop: CASSLPGAYEQYF. DNA of the CDR3: TGTGCCAGCAGCCTCCCCGGGGCCTACGAGCAGTACTTC.

The rearrangement links TRBV27 to TRBJ2-4; D is ambiguous. This CDR3 spans 14 amino acids. Germline-derived CDR1 and CDR2 are MNHEY and SMNVEV (reference sequence). Trimming pared 6 bases from V and 0 bases from J, leaving 9 bases between. CDR3 sequence reads: CASRESLAKNIQYF. The CDR3 DNA is TGTGCCAGCAGGGAGAGCTTAGCCAAAAACATTCAGTACTTC.

The chain carries TRBV6-5 and TRBJ1-6, with 9 bases lining up with TRBD1. The V gene end was trimmed by 2 bases and the J gene end by 7 bases; junction bases not matched to a gene: 3. Germline assignment: CDR1 MNHEY and CDR2 SVGAGI. The CDR3 spans 15 residues. The DNA of the CDR3 is TGTGCCAGCAGTTACGCCGGGACAGGGAATTCACCCCTCCACTTT. Protein product: CASSYAGTGNSPLHF.